This TCR beta chain is drawn from a study of type 1 regulatory T cells. Study summary: T-allo10 is an in vitro-generated, Tr1-enriched CD4 T cell product specific for alloantigen.

MiXCR, run by TCRdb on the reads, gives a single entry per CDR3 protein. The repertoire consists of approximately 97,000 distinct CDR3 sequences, with roughly 30% occurring once and the leading ten covering around 2.2%. Trimming removed 0 bases from V and 1 base from J, with 13 bases in between. The CDR3 is 17 amino acids. V usage is TRBV12-3 or TRBV12-4 and J usage is TRBJ1-3; D call uncertain. The specimen was CD4+ T cells, either the whole sample or a sorted fraction (not recorded which). This receptor was obtained from a human donor in good health. CDR3 DNA sequence: TGTGCCAGCAGTTTAGCTTCGTGGGTCCTATCTGGAAACACCATATATTTT. This encodes CASSLASWVLSGNTIYF.